These T cell receptor beta chains were read from a single sample in a study of T-cell memory formation after mild COVID-19. TCRdb passed the 5' RACE reads through MiXCR, listing each CDR3 protein once. Of roughly 86,000 distinct CDR3 sequences listed, approximately 13% were seen once; the top ten hold roughly a quarter. What was sequenced was PBMCs or a T cell subset sorted from them (not recorded which). The receptors stem from an adult woman who had mild COVID-19 (a few samples of this study predate the infection). Cell type and time point are not known. Each CDR3 is given without its conserved first and last residue. Each record gives: clone size, V gene, CDR3 protein. Size tells how often a clone was seen (once, few, many) or the class of an expanded clone, and some rows leave it out.

size: .; V: TRBV7-9; CDR3: AGSSRQPQETQY
size: .; V: TRBV6-1; CDR3: ASSEGTGSSYNEQF
size: many; V: TRBV7-6; CDR3: ASSLASITVMETQY
size: .; V: TRBV6-2/TRBV6-3; CDR3: ASRRAGTAIYNSPLH
size: many; V: TRBV7-9; CDR3: ASSSSDSYEQY
size: .; V: TRBV2; CDR3: AITVNQRGTNEKLF
size: .; V: TRBV7-3; CDR3: ASSSGLGDTGELF
size: few; V: TRBV7-9; CDR3: ASSSGQGGTGELF
size: .; V: TRBV4-1; CDR3: ASSPGTSGTDTQY
size: few; V: TRBV6-6; CDR3: ASSYSIWGAKDTQY
size: many; V: TRBV27; CDR3: ASRLTGTGGSQPQH
size: few; V: TRBV9; CDR3: ASSTQAGGPLETQY
size: .; V: TRBV14; CDR3: ASSLTHEQF
size: .; V: TRBV7-9; CDR3: ASSVSIATSTDTQC
size: .; V: TRBV7-2; CDR3: ASSPNRYNEQF
size: once; V: TRBV19; CDR3: ASTRGRNTEAF
size: few; V: TRBV18; CDR3: ASSPPGGTYEQY
size: few; V: TRBV7-9; CDR3: ASSPGLAGEETQY
size: .; V: TRBV7-9; CDR3: ASSSPPKSDPR
size: few; V: TRBV25-1; CDR3: ARKHGTGSTEGDQPQH
size: .; V: TRBV13; CDR3: ASSSGRDLSYNEQF
size: .; V: TRBV4-1; CDR3: ASSQRTGGGETQY
size: few; V: TRBV7-6; CDR3: ASRGGNSETQY
size: few; V: TRBV9; CDR3: ASSVAVSGSLNEQF
size: .; V: TRBV2; CDR3: ASSWTALKPQH
size: .; V: TRBV12-3/TRBV12-4; CDR3: ASSLAGGVYEQY
size: .; V: TRBV20-1; CDR3: SARERTGGEQY
size: .; V: TRBV20-1; CDR3: SARDLGGKRDTGELF
size: few; V: TRBV12-3/TRBV12-4; CDR3: ASSFGEGFYNEQF
size: .; V: TRBV14; CDR3: ASSRGTSVYNEQF
size: few; V: TRBV10-3; CDR3: AISDSGATSTDTQY
size: .; V: TRBV6-5; CDR3: ASSRIPGQVVAGANVLT
size: many; V: TRBV9; CDR3: ASSPGSGGEQY
size: many; V: TRBV12-3/TRBV12-4; CDR3: ASSPTSPSSYNNEQF
size: .; V: TRBV29-1; CDR3: SVAGQGHSEQY
size: few; V: TRBV6-2/TRBV6-3; CDR3: ASSPHGELF
size: .; V: TRBV5-8; CDR3: ASSLVPSGQYEKLF
size: few; V: TRBV15; CDR3: ATSSGQTHNYGYT
size: few; V: TRBV7-9; CDR3: ASSKPAAAEAF
size: .; V: TRBV20-1; CDR3: SASGLEGFAGEQY
size: .; V: TRBV9; CDR3: ASSPGTVTTSTDTQY
size: .; V: TRBV7-6; CDR3: ASSLGEGTVNTEAF
size: few; V: TRBV9; CDR3: ASSVVPGSYEQY
size: .; V: TRBV2; CDR3: ASSGTRGGDTQY
size: .; V: TRBV4-1; CDR3: ASSPRDTPNHEQY
size: .; V: TRBV9; CDR3: ASSGRSYNEQF
size: .; V: TRBV19; CDR3: ASKERDSTTGGPQH
size: few; V: TRBV7-3; CDR3: ASSLNYGYT
size: few; V: TRBV12-3/TRBV12-4; CDR3: ASSLVGEGAYEQY
size: .; V: TRBV12-3/TRBV12-4; CDR3: ASSPVGGAREKLF
size: many; V: TRBV19; CDR3: ASTPTGTDTQY
size: .; V: TRBV29-1; CDR3: SVEETGYMNTEAF
size: .; V: TRBV24-1; CDR3: ATGNPYNEQF
size: .; V: TRBV7-9; CDR3: ASSLFQGGADTQY
size: .; V: TRBV4-3; CDR3: ASSQSPIQNTGELF
size: few; V: TRBV9; CDR3: ASSVGDKYEQY